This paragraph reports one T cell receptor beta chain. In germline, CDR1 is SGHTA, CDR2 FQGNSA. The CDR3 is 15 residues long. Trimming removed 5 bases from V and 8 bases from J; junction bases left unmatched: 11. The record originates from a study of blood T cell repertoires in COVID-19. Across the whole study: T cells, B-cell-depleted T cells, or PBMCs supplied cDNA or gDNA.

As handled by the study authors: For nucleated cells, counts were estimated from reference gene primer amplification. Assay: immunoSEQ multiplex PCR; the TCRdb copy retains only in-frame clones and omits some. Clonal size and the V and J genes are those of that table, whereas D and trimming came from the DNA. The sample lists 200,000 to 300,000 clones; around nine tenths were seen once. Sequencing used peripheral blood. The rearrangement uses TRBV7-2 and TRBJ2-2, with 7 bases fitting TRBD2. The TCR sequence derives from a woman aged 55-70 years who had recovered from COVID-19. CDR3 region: CASSHDGSSGGELFF. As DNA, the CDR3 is TGTGCCAGCAGCCACGATGGGAGTAGCGGGGGGGAGCTGTTTTTT. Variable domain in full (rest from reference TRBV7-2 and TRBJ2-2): GAGVSQSPSNKVTEKGKDVELRCDPISGHTALYWYRQSLGQGLEFLIYFQGNSAPDKSGLPSDRFSAERTGGSVSTLTIQRTQQEDSAVYLCASSHDGSSGGELFFGEGSRLTVL.